The 10 T cell receptor beta chains below all came from one sample that was sequenced in a study of a mutant IDH1 vaccine in newly diagnosed glioma. This sample's time point: week 11, during vaccination. Each dose of the vaccine consisted of 300 ug of mutant IDH1 20-mer peptide, with topical imiquimod. Profiling relied on immunoSEQ multiplex PCR, and the TCRdb table lists in-frame clones only, not all of them. The table includes about 25,000 clones, roughly 80% detected once. What these receptors recognize is not known. The sequenced sample was PBMCs, obtained from a glioma patient whose treatment included an IDH1 peptide vaccine. These receptors all stem from a woman between 18 and 29 years old with glioma.

This clone has more than one count but fewer than ten. This sequence joins TRBV10-3 and TRBJ2-7; 8 nucleotides line up with TRBD2. The CDR3 is made up of 16 amino acids. The germline CDR1 and CDR2 sequences are ENHRY and SYGVKD. Germline trimming cut 3 bases from V and 3 bases from J; bases unmatched to any gene: 10. The CDR3 bases are TGTGCCATCAGTGAAGGTCTGGGGGGACTAGGCTACGAGCAGTACTTC. Translated, it gives CAISEGLGGLGYEQYF.

This sequence joins TRBV2 and TRBJ2-5; TRBD2 matches at 7 bases. V trimming: 2 bases; J trimming: 4 bases; junction bases outside the gene matches: 7. Per germline, CDR1 SNHLY and CDR2 FYNNEI. This CDR3 spans 15 amino acids. As DNA, the CDR3 is TGTGCCAGCAGTGAAACCCGGGGGAGGGCAGAGACCCAGTACTTC. Its translation: CASSETRGRAETQYF.

V is TRBV9 and J is TRBJ2-7; D may correspond to TRBD1 or TRBD2 (5 bases each). This CDR3 spans 13 amino acids. V was shortened by 4 bases and J by 3 bases, with 11 bases between the two germline ends. Germline V gene lookup returns CDR1 SGDLS and CDR2 YYNGEE. The CDR3 bases are TGTGCCAGCAGCCGAGGGCAGGGCTACGAGCAGTACTTC. This sequence encodes CASSRGQGYEQYF.

This clone occurred a few times. V is TRBV20-1 and J is TRBJ1-2; D remains unclear. CDR3 length equals 10 residues. V was shortened by 4 bases and J by 3 bases, with 3 bases between the two germline ends. Germline CDR1 and CDR2: DFQATT and SNEGSKA (reference sequence). The chain's CDR3 is CSAKDYGYTF. CDR3 DNA: TGCAGTGCTAAGGACTATGGCTACACCTTC.

This clone was recorded once. The gene calls are TRBV5-1 and TRBJ2-2; TRBD2 is a possible D gene (6 bases). The CDR3 sequence is 14 residues long. Trimming removed 3 bases from V and 1 base from J, with 7 bases in between. The germline CDR1 and CDR2 sequences are SGHRS and YFSETQ. The CDR3 coding sequence is TGCGCCAGCAGCTCGCGGGGGAACACCGGGGAGCTGTTTTTT. Amino acids: CASSSRGNTGELFF.

CDR3 amino acids: CAWTGTSNSPLHF. The CDR3 DNA is TGTGCCTGGACGGGGACAAGTAATTCACCCCTCCACTTT. The V gene is TRBV30, the J gene TRBJ1-6; weak D call: TRBD1 (6 bases). The CDR3 totals 13 residues. V was cut by 4 bases and J by 6 bases, with 10 bases left in between. From germline, CDR1 is GTSNPN and CDR2 SVGIG (reference sequence).

This clone appeared once. V and J are TRBV7-2 and TRBJ1-3; the D gene is possibly TRBD1 (6 bases). Looked up from germline, CDR1 is SGHTA and CDR2 is FQGNSA. This CDR3 region has 14 residues. V was cut by 4 bases and J by 1 base, with 8 bases left in between. In DNA form, the CDR3 reads TGTGCCAGCAGCTGGGGGGCGTCTGGAAACACCATATATTTT. It codes for CASSWGASGNTIYF.

This CDR3 is CASSPGGGEAYEQYF. CDR3 in DNA: TGTGCCAGCAGTCCCGGCGGGGGGGAAGCCTACGAGCAGTACTTC. The chain joins TRBV5-4 to TRBJ2-7; 9 bases line up with TRBD2. V gave up 5 bases and J gave up 2 bases; unmatched junction bases: 8. The CDR3 totals 15 residues. Germline loops: CDR1 SGHNT, CDR2 YYREEE (reference sequence).

For the CDR3, the DNA is TGTGCCTGGACCAAAAACACCGGGGAGCTGTTTTTT. The encoded protein is CAWTKNTGELFF. The chain combines TRBV30 with TRBJ2-2; D is unresolved. Trimming took off 4 bases at V and 2 bases at J, with 5 bases between the two ends. Germline-derived CDR1 and CDR2 are GTSNPN and SVGIG (reference sequence). CDR3 length: 12 amino acids. Supplemented by reference TRBV30 and TRBJ2-2, the full variable domain reads SQTIHQWPATLVQPVGSPLSLECTVEGTSNPNLYWYRQAAGRGLQLLFYSVGIGQISSEVPQNLSASRPQDRQFILSSKKLLLSDSGFYLCAWTKNTGELFFGEGSRLTVL.

The V call is TRBV11-2, the J call TRBJ2-7; the match to TRBD1 covers 8 bases. After removal of 6 bases from V and 2 bases from J, the junction contained 6 bases not matched to a gene. The germline V gene has CDR1 SGHAT and CDR2 FQNNGV. The CDR3 is 14 residues long. CDR3 protein: CASSMDRVPYEQYF. The CDR3 DNA is TGTGCCAGCAGTATGGACAGGGTCCCCTACGAGCAGTACTTC.